The 25 T cell receptor beta chains presented below share a single source sample, sequenced in a study of cytomegalovirus exposure and HLA in healthy donors. PCR used 60 Vbeta primers and 13 Jbeta primers. The table came from immunoSEQ multiplex PCR; TCRdb's copy has only in-frame clones and leaves some out. The data hold about 160,000 clones, with around 88% observed a single time. Sequences were obtained from PBMCs. These receptors originate from a woman aged 25-40 years in good health and CMV-seronegative.

V is TRBV29-1 and J is TRBJ2-5; 7 bases are a match to TRBD1. TRBJ2-7 matches the DNA end more closely, so the J call is doubtful. CDR1 is SQVTM, CDR2 ANQGSEA, per germline. The CDR3 runs to 11 residues. The CDR3 loop reads CSAGTAYEQYF. In DNA form, the CDR3 reads TGCAGCGCTGGGACAGCCTACGAGCAGTACTTC.

This clone was recorded only once. J is TRBJ2-1 and V is TRBV29-1; TRBD2 agrees at 10 bases. V lost 5 bases and J lost 7; bases outside the gene matches: 11. The germline V gene encodes CDR1 SQVTM and CDR2 ANQGSEA. The CDR3 runs 15 residues. The CDR3 loop is CSVSNLAGGVNEQFF. Written as DNA, the CDR3 is TGCAGCGTTTCCAATTTAGCGGGAGGTGTGAATGAGCAGTTCTTC.

The chain is built from TRBV7-9 and TRBJ2-1; D call uncertain. From germline, CDR1 is SEHNR and CDR2 FQNEAQ (reference sequence). CDR3 length: 13 amino acids. V was clipped by 3 bases and J by 0 bases, with 3 bases between them. This CDR3 is CASSFSSYNEQFF. The CDR3 nucleotides read TGTGCCAGCAGCTTTAGCTCCTACAATGAGCAGTTCTTC.

V is TRBV19 and J is TRBJ2-1; D unclear. Trimming took off 5 bases at V and 7 bases at J, with 12 bases between the two ends. The CDR3 consists of 13 residues. Germline V lookup: CDR1 LNHDA, CDR2 SQIVND (reference sequence). The chain's CDR3 is CASSLSSPNEQFF. The CDR3 coding sequence is TGTGCCAGTAGTTTATCTAGTCCGAATGAGCAGTTCTTC.

The chain recombines TRBV11-2 with TRBJ1-5; D might be TRBD1 (5 bases). Trimming took off 1 base at V and 7 bases at J, with 11 bases between the two ends. This CDR3 is 14 amino acids long. Germline V gene lookup returns CDR1 SGHAT and CDR2 FQNNGV. This CDR3 reads CASSLVGGGQPQHF. Written as DNA, the CDR3 is TGTGCCAGCAGCTTAGTTGGGGGAGGGCAGCCCCAGCATTTT.

This clone was seen once. This chain uses TRBV5-4 with TRBJ2-1; 9 nucleotides match TRBD2. The ends lost 4 bases at V and 6 bases at J; junction bases unmatched: 11. CDR1 and CDR2 from the germline V gene are SGHNT and YYREEE (reference sequence). This CDR3 comprises 16 residues. The CDR3 DNA is TGTGCCAGCAGCCCCCCCGGACTAGCGTCGGGCAATGAGCAGTTCTTC. Residues: CASSPPGLASGNEQFF.

The V call is TRBV11-2, the J call TRBJ1-4; D may be TRBD1 (6 bases). The germline V gene encodes CDR1 SGHAT and CDR2 FQNNGV. The CDR3 extends over 14 amino acids. V lost 7 bases, J lost 4 bases, and 13 bases lay in between. The CDR3, as DNA: TGTGCCAGCACCAACACAGGGAGTAATGAAAAACTGTTTTTT. Amino acid sequence: CASTNTGSNEKLFF.

This rearrangement joins TRBV7-8 to TRBJ2-6, with 7 nucleotides matching TRBD2. The V gene's germline CDR1 is SGHVS and CDR2 FQNEAQ. Losses at the gene ends were 5 bases for V and 2 bases for J; bases not matched to a gene: 6. CDR3 length equals 16 residues. For the CDR3, the DNA is TGTGCCAGCAGCCCGGCCGGGGGGACTGGGGCCAACGTCCTGACTTTC. Encoded protein: CASSPAGGTGANVLTF.

V usage is TRBV15 and J usage is TRBJ2-3, with 9 bases aligning to TRBD2. V was clipped by 1 base and J by 0 bases; unmatched bases: 8. Per the germline V gene, CDR1 is LNHNV and CDR2 is YYDKDF (reference sequence). CDR3 length: 18 residues. CDR3 nucleotide sequence: TGTGCCACCAGCAGAGGGAGCGGGGGGAGCCCTAGCACAGATACGCAGTATTTT. Translating gives CATSRGSGGSPSTDTQYF.

This clone came up once. This chain joins TRBV11-2 and TRBJ2-7; no clear D gene. Deletions cut 6 bases from V and 4 bases from J, with 7 bases between. In germline, CDR1 is SGHAT, CDR2 FQNNGV. There are 11 residues in the CDR3. CDR3 in DNA: TGTGCCAGCAGGTCTACTTACGAGCAGTACTTC. It yields the protein CASRSTYEQYF.

V is TRBV9 and J is TRBJ1-1, with D tentatively TRBD1 (5 bases). Between the trimmed V and J ends, which lost 4 bases and 3 bases, there was a span of 13 bases. This CDR3 comprises 14 residues. Germline loops: CDR1 SGDLS, CDR2 YYNGEE. CDR3 protein: CASSPTRDYTEAFF. Written as DNA, the CDR3 is TGTGCCAGCAGCCCTACACGGGACTACACTGAAGCTTTCTTT.

This clone was recorded a few times. This chain links TRBV9 with TRBJ1-4; unclear D gene. CDR1 and CDR2 from the germline V gene are SGDLS and YYNGEE. The CDR3 extends over 12 amino acids. Trimming pared 3 bases from V and 8 bases from J, leaving 8 bases between. The CDR3 nucleotides are TGTGCCAGCAGCGCCGCGGGGGAAAAACTGTTTTTT. Its translation: CASSAAGEKLFF. The full variable domain, in which reference TRBV9 and TRBJ1-4 provide the parts outside the CDR3, is DSGVTQTPKHLITATGQRVTLRCSPRSGDLSVYWYQQSLDQGLQFLIQYYNGEERAKGNILERFSAQQFPDLHSELNLSSLELGDSALYFCASSAAGEKLFFGSGTQLSVL.

This chain uses TRBV5-5 with TRBJ1-4; D might be TRBD1 (5 bases). V lost 4 bases and J 8 bases, leaving 15 bases between the germline ends. The CDR3 loop spans 14 amino acids. Germline V lookup: CDR1 SGHKS, CDR2 YYEKEE (reference sequence). DNA of the CDR3: TGTGCCAGCAGCCCCACGGGGGGGTGGGAAAAACTGTTTTTT. Protein product: CASSPTGGWEKLFF.

The rearrangement uses TRBV5-1 and TRBJ2-7; 12 bases line up with TRBD1. The length of the CDR3 is 14 residues. The V gene's germline CDR1 is SGHRS and CDR2 YFSETQ. V dropped 4 bases and J dropped 5; count of bases not matched to a gene: 4. The CDR3 is CASSPGTGGNEQYF. CDR3 DNA sequence: TGCGCCAGCAGCCCGGGGACAGGGGGCAACGAGCAGTACTTC.

The chain carries TRBV5-6 and TRBJ2-7, with 7 bases matching TRBD2. Trimming at V came to 4 bases and at J to 6 bases, leaving 10 bases not matched to a gene. The germline gives CDR1 SGHDT, CDR2 YYEEEE. The CDR3 is 14 residues long. CDR3 sequence reads: CASSGRVQDVEQYF. CDR3 nucleotides: TGTGCCAGCAGCGGGAGGGTGCAGGACGTCGAGCAGTACTTC.

A note on this clone: This same CDR3 is encoded by further DNA sequences in the sample. The chain uses TRBV30 and TRBJ2-5; TRBD2 is a possible D gene (5 bases). The CDR3 sequence is 15 residues long. Germline loops: CDR1 GTSNPN, CDR2 SVGIG (reference sequence). V was shortened by 0 bases and J by 1 base, with 12 bases between the two germline ends. The CDR3: CAWSVRGSSQETQYF. CDR3 DNA: TGTGCCTGGAGTGTACGCGGGTCCTCCCAAGAGACCCAGTACTTC.

Only one count was recorded for this clone. The chain has TRBV5-4 and TRBJ2-5; no reliable D call. The J call may be faulty, since TRBJ2-7 better matches the DNA end. This CDR3 has 16 amino acids. Germline V CDR1 and CDR2: SGHNT, YYREEE (reference sequence). DNA for the CDR3: TGTGCCAGCAGCTTGTTGATTGTTGGCGGTTCCTACGAGCAGTACTTC. This translates into CASSLLIVGGSYEQYF.

This chain joins TRBV27 and TRBJ2-7; 11 bases are a match to TRBD1. Germline V CDR1 and CDR2: MNHEY, SMNVEV (reference sequence). With 6 bases clipped from V and 1 base from J, the junction kept 2 bases outside the gene matches. This CDR3 region has 14 residues. The CDR3 bases are TGTGCCAGCAGGGACAGGGGGCGGTCCTACGAGCAGTACTTC. This encodes CASRDRGRSYEQYF.

V is TRBV11-2 and J is TRBJ1-2; D is perhaps TRBD1 (5 bases). V was clipped by 11 bases and J by 7 bases, with 23 bases between them. Germline V CDR1 and CDR2: SGHAT, FQNNGV. This CDR3 region has 14 residues. The CDR3 loop is CALGGERTYGGYTF. The DNA of the CDR3 is TGTGCCCTGGGAGGGGAAAGGACATATGGTGGCTACACCTTC.

The chain is built from TRBV9 and TRBJ2-1; 8 bases fit TRBD2. CDR1 is SGDLS and CDR2 is YYNGEE in the germline V gene. The CDR3 contains 16 residues. V trimming: 4 bases; J trimming: 0 bases; junction bases outside the gene matches: 6. The CDR3 loop is CASSRPGGYSYNEQFF. In DNA, the CDR3 is TGTGCCAGCAGCCGTCCGGGAGGGTACTCCTACAATGAGCAGTTCTTC.

This clone was seen only once. CDR3 in DNA: TGCGCCAGCAGCCAAGGGGCCGGGAGCTCCTACAATGAGCAGTTCTTC. It encodes CASSQGAGSSYNEQFF. The chain employs TRBV4-1 and TRBJ2-1, with D possibly matching TRBD2 (6 bases). Germline CDR1 and CDR2: MGHRA and YSYEKL. V dropped 1 base and J dropped 0 bases, with 10 bases sitting between them. This CDR3 is 16 amino acids long.

The J gene is TRBJ1-5, the V gene TRBV6-5; D is unclear. This CDR3 spans 13 amino acids. V was shortened by 2 bases and J by 7 bases, with 9 bases between the two germline ends. From germline, CDR1 is MNHEY and CDR2 SVGAGI. The CDR3 is CASSYEVTQPQHF. The CDR3 nucleotides are TGTGCCAGCAGTTACGAGGTAACGCAGCCCCAGCATTTT.

The gene calls are TRBV27 and TRBJ1-2; 11 bases are a match to TRBD1. The CDR3 is 15 amino acids. Losses at the gene ends were 5 bases for V and 4 bases for J; bases not matched to a gene: 6. Germline-derived CDR1 and CDR2 are MNHEY and SMNVEV (reference sequence). For the CDR3, the DNA is TGTGCCAGCAGTCCTCCGGGACAGGGGGTCTATGGCTACACCTTC. This gives the protein CASSPPGQGVYGYTF.

This chain uses TRBV10-3 with TRBJ2-7, with 9 bases lining up with TRBD1. Germline-derived CDR1 and CDR2 are ENHRY and SYGVKD. The length of the CDR3 is 13 residues. V was clipped by 5 bases and J by 6 bases; unmatched bases: 5. The CDR3 sequence: CAISRDRALEQYF. The DNA for the CDR3 is TGTGCCATCAGTCGGGACAGGGCTCTCGAGCAGTACTTC.

Here the CDR3 reads CASSLPGGYEQYF. The CDR3 coding sequence is TGTGCCAGCAGCTTACCGGGGGGCTACGAGCAGTACTTC. V and J are TRBV7-6 and TRBJ2-7; TRBD2 aligns across 7 bases. V shed 2 bases, J shed 3 bases, and the junction held 1 base outside the gene matches. The CDR3 extends over 13 amino acids. Per the germline V gene, CDR1 is SGHVS and CDR2 is FNYEAQ.